A selection of T cell receptor beta chains follows, all from one sample in a study of blood T cells in healthy people across ages. TCRdb ran MiXCR on the 5' RACE reads and lists one entry per CDR3 protein. The sample records about 1.8 million distinct CDR3 sequences, about 50% being singletons. The sample consisted of blood. These receptors were collected from a middle-aged woman in good health. The CDR3 runs from the conserved cysteine through the conserved F or W. Fields, in order: D gene, J gene, V gene, clone size, CDR3 DNA, CDR3 protein. The D gene is left open where the match is weak. Not every row has a clone size; where given, it reads once, few, many or a size class.

>TRBD1|TRBJ2-5|TRBV20-1|.
TGCAGTGCCCTCTCGGACAGGGGAGATAAGGGGACCCAGTACTTC
CSALSDRGDKGTQYF
>.|TRBJ2-1|TRBV11-2|few
TGTGCCAGCAGCTTTTCGGACCTTAATGAGCAGTTCTTC
CASSFSDLNEQFF
>.|TRBJ1-2|TRBV21-1|few
TGTGCCAGCAGCAACCCCGCGGGGACAGGGGCTTCAAACTATGGCTACACCTTC
CASSNPAGTGASNYGYTF
>TRBD1|TRBJ2-7|TRBV28|few
TGTGCCAGCAGCTCCTTTGGGACAGGGGGCTACGAGCAGTACTTC
CASSSFGTGGYEQYF
>TRBD1|TRBJ2-5|TRBV9|.
TGTGCCGGCAGCGTAAGTTTAGGGGGACAGGACGCGACCCAGTACTTC
CAGSVSLGGQDATQYF
>.|TRBJ2-3|TRBV6-1|.
TGTGCCAGCAGTGAATGGTCGAGGGGTGGAACAGATACGCAGTATTTT
CASSEWSRGGTDTQYF
>TRBD2|TRBJ2-1|TRBV29-1|.
TGCAGCGTTGAGGGACTAGCGGGGGGGCGGGGGGCCTACAATGAGCAGTTCTTC
CSVEGLAGGRGAYNEQFF
>.|TRBJ2-1|TRBV6-2/TRBV6-3|.
TGTGCCAGCAGTTACGAGGGGGGCCTGTTCAATGAGCAGTTCTTC
CASSYEGGLFNEQFF
>TRBD1|TRBJ2-1|TRBV9|few
TGTGCCAGCAGCGCGACAGGGATGGGGAATGAGCAGTTCTTC
CASSATGMGNEQFF
>TRBD1|TRBJ1-2|TRBV20-1|few
TGCAGTGCTACCCTTGACGGGACAGGGTTCCGAAGCTATGGCTACACCTTC
CSATLDGTGFRSYGYTF
>.|TRBJ1-2|TRBV6-5|few
TGTGCCAGCAGTTCCGGACGGACTAACTATGGCTACACCTTC
CASSSGRTNYGYTF
>.|TRBJ1-4|TRBV20-1|.
TGCAGTGCTAGAGATCCGTCAGGTGTGAGGGTAGAAAAGCTGTTTTTT
CSARDPSGVRVEKLFF
>TRBD1|TRBJ1-4|TRBV20-1|.
TGCAGTGCCCAGACAGGGCTTGATGAAAAACTGTTTTTT
CSAQTGLDEKLFF
>TRBD2|TRBJ2-1|TRBV7-2|few
TGTGCCAGCAGCTCTCCCCAGGCTAGCGGGCCCAGTTCCTACAATGAGCAGTTCTTC
CASSSPQASGPSSYNEQFF
>.|TRBJ1-6|TRBV5-5|.
TGTGCCAGCAGCGCAGGGATTATTGAGAATTCACCCCTCCACTTT
CASSAGIIENSPLHF
>.|TRBJ1-4|TRBV20-1|.
TGCAGTGCTGGAGGCCCCGATCAGGGAGGGGAAAAACTGTTTTTT
CSAGGPDQGGEKLFF
>.|TRBJ2-7|TRBV4-2|once
TGTGCCAGCAGCCGGAAACGGGGGGCCACCTGCGAGCAGTACTTC
CASSRKRGATCEQYF
>TRBD2|TRBJ2-3|TRBV27|few
TGTGCCAGCAGTTTCCGGCGGGGGGGCGGTGGTAGCACAGATACGCAGTATTTT
CASSFRRGGGGSTDTQYF
>.|TRBJ2-5|TRBV20-1|.
TGCAGTGCCACATTAAGGCTGGAGACCCAGTACTTC
CSATLRLETQYF
>.|TRBJ2-1|TRBV5-1|.
TGCGCCAGCTGGGCCGGGACTCAGAGCTATGAGCAGTTCTTC
CASWAGTQSYEQFF
>TRBD1|TRBJ2-5|TRBV6-2/TRBV6-3|.
TGTGCCAGCAGTACGGACAGGGACCAAGAGACCCAGTACTTC
CASSTDRDQETQYF
>.|TRBJ2-3|TRBV15|once
TGTGCCGTACGCCGGGACAGCACAGATACGCAGTATTTT
CAVRRDSTDTQYF
>.|TRBJ1-2|TRBV29-1|few
TGCAGCGTTGAAGATTTTGGCAGGGTAGGAGGAGGCTACACCTTC
CSVEDFGRVGGGYTF
>.|TRBJ2-7|TRBV6-2/TRBV6-3|many
TGTGCCAGTTCGACGCAAGCGATCGGCTACGAGCAGTACTTC
CASSTQAIGYEQYF
>.|TRBJ2-3|TRBV9|few
TGTGCCAGCAGCGTAGCCGGGTCAGGGGATACGCAGTATTTT
CASSVAGSGDTQYF
>.|TRBJ2-7|TRBV27|.
TGTGCCAGCATTTGGATTGGCGGAACCTACGAGCAGTACTTC
CASIWIGGTYEQYF
>TRBD2|TRBJ2-3|TRBV7-2|few
TGTGCCAGCAGCTTACCCCGGGGGGGAAGCACAGATACGCAGTATTTT
CASSLPRGGSTDTQYF
>.|TRBJ2-4|TRBV18|.
TGTGCCAGCTCCCTGAGGGAGGACATTCAGTACTTC
CASSLREDIQYF
>.|TRBJ1-1|TRBV6-6|.
TGTGCCAGCAGGGAGGGTCGGGCGAACACTGAAGCTTTCTTT
CASREGRANTEAFF
>.|TRBJ1-4|TRBV6-6|.
TGTGCCAGCAGTTACATAGCAACTAATGAGAAACTGTTTTTT
CASSYIATNEKLFF
>TRBD1|TRBJ1-6|TRBV6-6|.
TGTGCCAGCAGTTACTTCGATCTAGGGACAGGCGGCCTCCACTTT
CASSYFDLGTGGLHF
>.|TRBJ2-7|TRBV7-2|.
TGTGCCAGCAGCTTATCACCAGGGGGGCTGAACGAGCAGTACTTC
CASSLSPGGLNEQYF
>TRBD1|TRBJ2-1|TRBV6-5|.
TGTGCCAGCAGCTCCGGGACAGGGGGTGTGAATGAGCAGTTCTTC
CASSSGTGGVNEQFF
>.|TRBJ2-7|TRBV5-1|.
TGCGCCAGCAACTTCGGTTCCGAAGGGCTCAGAGGCGAGCAGTACTTC
CASNFGSEGLRGEQYF
>TRBD1|TRBJ2-2|TRBV6-2/TRBV6-3|.
TGTGCCAGCAGTTCCGGGACAGGGCTCACCGGGGAGCTGTTTTTT
CASSSGTGLTGELFF
>TRBD1|TRBJ2-1|TRBV29-1|.
TGCAGCGTTGAATCTCCAGGGGGAACCTACAATGAGCAGTTCTTC
CSVESPGGTYNEQFF
>.|TRBJ2-4|TRBV5-6|.
TGTGCCAGCAGCTTGATCTCGAGGACAGAGAAGTACTTC
CASSLISRTEKYF
>.|TRBJ1-2|TRBV12-3/TRBV12-4|.
TGTGCCAGCAGTTTATTGAGGGGGTTTGGCTACACCTTC
CASSLLRGFGYTF
>TRBD1|TRBJ2-7|TRBV27|.
TGTGCCAGCAGTTTCCGCCCCCCGGGACAGGGGATCGGGTACGAGCAGTACTTC
CASSFRPPGQGIGYEQYF
>TRBD2|TRBJ2-3|TRBV18|.
TGTGCCAGCTCACCACCGGGCGGGGGAGCCACAGATACGCAGTATTTT
CASSPPGGGATDTQYF
>.|TRBJ2-7|TRBV7-2|.
TGTGCCAGCAGCTTATTCCGTACGTTGGAGCAGTACTTC
CASSLFRTLEQYF
>TRBD2|TRBJ2-7|TRBV4-3|many
TGCGCCAGCAGCCAAGATCTTGCGGGGGGTTACTACGAGCAGTACTTC
CASSQDLAGGYYEQYF
>.|TRBJ2-3|TRBV20-1|few
TGCAGTGCTAGAGTTGTATTTGACTGGGACACAGATACGCAGTATTTT
CSARVVFDWDTDTQYF
>TRBD1|TRBJ2-7|TRBV4-2|many
TGTGCCAGCAGCCAAGATCCGGGACAGGTCTACGAGCAGTACTTC
CASSQDPGQVYEQYF
>TRBD2|TRBJ2-3|TRBV4-3|.
TGCGCCAGCAGCCCTGGACTAGCGGGCACCGATTGGTATTTT
CASSPGLAGTDWYF
>TRBD1|TRBJ2-6|TRBV7-9|once
TGTGCCAGCAGCTCACCCGGGACAGGCCCCTCTGGGGCCAACGTCCTGACTTTC
CASSSPGTGPSGANVLTF